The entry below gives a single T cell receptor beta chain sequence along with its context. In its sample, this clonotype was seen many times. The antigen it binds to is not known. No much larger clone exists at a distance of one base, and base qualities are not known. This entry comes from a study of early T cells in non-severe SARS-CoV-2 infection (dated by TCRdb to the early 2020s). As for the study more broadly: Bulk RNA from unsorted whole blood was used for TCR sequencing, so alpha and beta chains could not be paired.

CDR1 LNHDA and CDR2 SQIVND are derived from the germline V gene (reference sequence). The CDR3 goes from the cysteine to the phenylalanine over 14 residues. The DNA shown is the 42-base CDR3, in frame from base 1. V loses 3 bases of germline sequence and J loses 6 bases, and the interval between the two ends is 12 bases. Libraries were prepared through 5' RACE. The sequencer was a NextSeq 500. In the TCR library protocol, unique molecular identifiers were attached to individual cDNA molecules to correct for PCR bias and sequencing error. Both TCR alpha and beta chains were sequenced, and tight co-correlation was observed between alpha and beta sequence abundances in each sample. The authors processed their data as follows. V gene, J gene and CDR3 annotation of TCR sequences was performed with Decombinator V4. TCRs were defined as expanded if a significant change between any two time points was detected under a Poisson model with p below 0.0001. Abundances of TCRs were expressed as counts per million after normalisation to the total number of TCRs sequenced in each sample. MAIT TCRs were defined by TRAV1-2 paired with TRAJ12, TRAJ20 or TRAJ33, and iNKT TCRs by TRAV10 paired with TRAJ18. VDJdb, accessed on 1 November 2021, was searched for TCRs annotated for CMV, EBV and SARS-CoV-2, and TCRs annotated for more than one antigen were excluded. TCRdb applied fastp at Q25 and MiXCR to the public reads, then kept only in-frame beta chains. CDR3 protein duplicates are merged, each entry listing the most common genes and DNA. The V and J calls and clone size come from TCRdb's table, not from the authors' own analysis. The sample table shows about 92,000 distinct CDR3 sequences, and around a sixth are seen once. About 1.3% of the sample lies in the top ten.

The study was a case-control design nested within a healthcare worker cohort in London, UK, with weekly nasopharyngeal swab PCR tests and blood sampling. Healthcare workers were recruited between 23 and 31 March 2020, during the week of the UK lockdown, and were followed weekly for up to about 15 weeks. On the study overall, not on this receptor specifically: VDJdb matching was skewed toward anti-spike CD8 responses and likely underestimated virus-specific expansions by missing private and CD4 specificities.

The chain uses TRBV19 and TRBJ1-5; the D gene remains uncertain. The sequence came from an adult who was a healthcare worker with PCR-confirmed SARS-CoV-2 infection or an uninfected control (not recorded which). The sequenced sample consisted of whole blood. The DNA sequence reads TGTGCCAGTAGTATGAGGGAAGTTGGTCAGCCCCAGCATTTT. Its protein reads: CASSMREVGQPQHF. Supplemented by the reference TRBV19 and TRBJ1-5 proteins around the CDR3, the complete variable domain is DGGITQSPKYLFRKEGQNVTLSCEQNLNHDAMYWYRQDPGQGLRLIYYSQIVNDFQKGDIAEGYSVSREKKESFPLTVTSAQKNPTAFYLCASSMREVGQPQHFGDGTRLSIL.